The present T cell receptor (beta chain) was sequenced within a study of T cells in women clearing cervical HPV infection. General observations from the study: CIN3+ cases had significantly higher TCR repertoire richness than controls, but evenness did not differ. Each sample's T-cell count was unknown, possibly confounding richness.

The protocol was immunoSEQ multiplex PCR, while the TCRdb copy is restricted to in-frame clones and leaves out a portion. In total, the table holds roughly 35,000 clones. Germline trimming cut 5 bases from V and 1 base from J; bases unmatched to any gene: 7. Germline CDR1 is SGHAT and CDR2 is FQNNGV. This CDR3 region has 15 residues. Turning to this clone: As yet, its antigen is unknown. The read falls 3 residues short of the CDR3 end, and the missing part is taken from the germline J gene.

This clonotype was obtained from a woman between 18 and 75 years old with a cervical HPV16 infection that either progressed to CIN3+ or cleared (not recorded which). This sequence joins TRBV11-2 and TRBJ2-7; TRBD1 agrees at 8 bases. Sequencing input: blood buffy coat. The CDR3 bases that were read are TGTGCCAGCAGCCCGGGACAGGACCCGTCCTACGAG. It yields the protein CASSPGQDPSYE. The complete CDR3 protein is CASSPGQDPSYEQYF. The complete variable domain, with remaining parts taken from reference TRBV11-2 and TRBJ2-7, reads EAGVAQSPRYKIIEKRQSVAFWCNPISGHATLYWYQQILGQGPKLLIQFQNNGVVDDSQLPKDRFSAERLKGVDSTLKIQPAKLEDSAVYLCASSPGQDPSYEQYFGPGTRLTVT.